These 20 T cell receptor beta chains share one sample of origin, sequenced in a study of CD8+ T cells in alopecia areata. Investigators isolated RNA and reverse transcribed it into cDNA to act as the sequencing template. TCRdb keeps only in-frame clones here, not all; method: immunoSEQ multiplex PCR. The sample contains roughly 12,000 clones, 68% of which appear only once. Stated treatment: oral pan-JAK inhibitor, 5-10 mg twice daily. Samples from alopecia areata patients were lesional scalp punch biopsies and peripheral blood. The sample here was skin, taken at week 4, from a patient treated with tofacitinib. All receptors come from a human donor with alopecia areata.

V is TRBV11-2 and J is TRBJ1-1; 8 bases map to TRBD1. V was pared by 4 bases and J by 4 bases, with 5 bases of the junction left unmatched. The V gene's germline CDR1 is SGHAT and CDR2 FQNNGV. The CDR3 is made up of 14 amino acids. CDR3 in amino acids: CASSSGQGGTEAFF. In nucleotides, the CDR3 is TGTGCCAGCAGCTCCGGACAGGGCGGCACTGAAGCTTTCTTT. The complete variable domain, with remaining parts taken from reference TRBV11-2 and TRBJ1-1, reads EAGVAQSPRYKIIEKRQSVAFWCNPISGHATLYWYQQILGQGPKLLIQFQNNGVVDDSQLPKDRFSAERLKGVDSTLKIQPAKLEDSAVYLCASSSGQGGTEAFFGQGTRLTVV.

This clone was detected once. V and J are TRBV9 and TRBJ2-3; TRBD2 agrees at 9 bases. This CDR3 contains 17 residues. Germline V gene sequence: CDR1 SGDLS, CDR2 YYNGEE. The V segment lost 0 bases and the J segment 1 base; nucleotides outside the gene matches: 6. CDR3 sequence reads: CASSVDSAGGRTDTQYF. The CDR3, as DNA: TGTGCCAGCAGCGTAGACTCGGCGGGGGGGCGCACAGATACGCAGTATTTT.

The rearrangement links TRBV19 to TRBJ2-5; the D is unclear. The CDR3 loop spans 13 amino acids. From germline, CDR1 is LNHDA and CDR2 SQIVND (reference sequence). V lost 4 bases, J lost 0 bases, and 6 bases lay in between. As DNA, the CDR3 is TGTGCCAGTAGTAGGAACTACCAAGAGACCCAGTACTTC. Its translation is CASSRNYQETQYF.

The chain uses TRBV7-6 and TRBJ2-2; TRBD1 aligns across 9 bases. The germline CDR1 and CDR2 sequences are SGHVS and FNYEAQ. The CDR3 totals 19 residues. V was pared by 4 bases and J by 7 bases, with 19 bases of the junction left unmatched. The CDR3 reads CASSSHRFTGGAMGGELFF. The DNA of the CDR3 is TGTGCCAGCAGCTCCCACCGTTTTACAGGGGGCGCGATGGGCGGGGAGCTGTTTTTT.

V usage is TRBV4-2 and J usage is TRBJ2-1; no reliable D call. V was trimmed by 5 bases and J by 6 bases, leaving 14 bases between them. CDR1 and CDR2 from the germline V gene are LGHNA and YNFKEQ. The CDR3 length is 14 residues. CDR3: CASSLESSRNEQFF. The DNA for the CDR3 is TGTGCCAGCAGCTTGGAGTCAAGTCGCAATGAGCAGTTCTTC.

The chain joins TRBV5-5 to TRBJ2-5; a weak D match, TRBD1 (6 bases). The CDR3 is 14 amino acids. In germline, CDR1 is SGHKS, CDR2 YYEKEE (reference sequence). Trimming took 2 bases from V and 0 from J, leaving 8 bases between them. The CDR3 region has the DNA TGTGCCAGCAGCTTTGGACAGCACCAAGAGACCCAGTACTTC. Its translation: CASSFGQHQETQYF.

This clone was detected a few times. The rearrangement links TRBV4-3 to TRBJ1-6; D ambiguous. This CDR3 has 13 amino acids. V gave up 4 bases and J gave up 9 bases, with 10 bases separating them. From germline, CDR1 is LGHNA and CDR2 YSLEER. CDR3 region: CASSRVTGSPLHF. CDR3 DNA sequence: TGCGCCAGCAGCCGAGTCACCGGTTCACCCCTCCACTTT.

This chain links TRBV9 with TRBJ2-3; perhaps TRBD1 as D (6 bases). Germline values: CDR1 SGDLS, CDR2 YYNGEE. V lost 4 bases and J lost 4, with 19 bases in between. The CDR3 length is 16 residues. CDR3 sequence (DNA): TGTGCCAGCAGCTCCAATTCAATCAGGGGCGCAGATACGCAGTATTTT. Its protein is CASSSNSIRGADTQYF. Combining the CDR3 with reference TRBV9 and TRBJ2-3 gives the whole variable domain DSGVTQTPKHLITATGQRVTLRCSPRSGDLSVYWYQQSLDQGLQFLIQYYNGEERAKGNILERFSAQQFPDLHSELNLSSLELGDSALYFCASSSNSIRGADTQYFGPGTRLTVL.

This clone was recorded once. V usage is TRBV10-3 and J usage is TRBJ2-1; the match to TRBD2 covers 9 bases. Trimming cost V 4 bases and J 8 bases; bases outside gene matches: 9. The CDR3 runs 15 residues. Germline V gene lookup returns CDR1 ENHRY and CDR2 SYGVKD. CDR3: CAISGLASGEDEQFF. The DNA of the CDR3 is TGTGCCATCAGTGGATTGGCTAGCGGGGAGGATGAGCAGTTCTTC.

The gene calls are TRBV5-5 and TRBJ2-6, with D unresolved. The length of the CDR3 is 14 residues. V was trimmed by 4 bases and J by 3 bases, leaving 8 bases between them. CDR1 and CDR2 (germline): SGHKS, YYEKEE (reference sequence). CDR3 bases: TGTGCCAGCAGCCTGGAAGGTGGGGCCAACGTCCTGACTTTC. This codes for CASSLEGGANVLTF.

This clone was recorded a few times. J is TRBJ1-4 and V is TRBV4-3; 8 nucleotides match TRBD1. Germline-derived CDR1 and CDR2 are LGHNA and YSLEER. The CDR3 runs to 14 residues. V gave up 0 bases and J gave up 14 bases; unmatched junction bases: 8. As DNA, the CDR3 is TGCGCCAGCAGCCAAGAAGGGACAGGACGATCGCTGTTTTTT. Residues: CASSQEGTGRSLFF.

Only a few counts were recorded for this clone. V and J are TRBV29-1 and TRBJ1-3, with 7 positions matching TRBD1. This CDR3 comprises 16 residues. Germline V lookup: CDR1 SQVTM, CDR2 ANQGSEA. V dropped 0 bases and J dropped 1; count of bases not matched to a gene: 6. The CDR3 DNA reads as TGCAGCGTTGAAGAGCCAGACAGGGCGTCTGGAAACACCATATATTTT. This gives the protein CSVEEPDRASGNTIYF. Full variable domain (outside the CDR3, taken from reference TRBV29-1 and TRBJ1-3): SAVISQKPSRDICQRGTSLTIQCQVDSQVTMMFWYRQQPGQSLTLIATANQGSEATYESGFVIDKFPISRPNLTFSTLTVSNMSPEDSSIYLCSVEEPDRASGNTIYFGEGSWLTVV.

The CDR3 sequence: CASTNGGGARPETQYF. The CDR3 coding sequence is TGTGCCAGCACCAATGGAGGGGGGGCCCGTCCTGAGACCCAGTACTTC. The chain links TRBV7-2 to TRBJ2-5; maybe TRBD2 (7 bases). CDR1 is SGHTA, CDR2 FQGNSA, per germline. The CDR3 loop spans 16 amino acids. Trimming took off 7 bases at V and 5 bases at J, with 23 bases between the two ends. The full variable domain, its missing parts supplied by reference TRBV7-2 and TRBJ2-5, is GAGVSQSPSNKVTEKGKDVELRCDPISGHTALYWYRQSLGQGLEFLIYFQGNSAPDKSGLPSDRFSAERTGGSVSTLTIQRTQQEDSAVYLCASTNGGGARPETQYFGPGTRLLVL.

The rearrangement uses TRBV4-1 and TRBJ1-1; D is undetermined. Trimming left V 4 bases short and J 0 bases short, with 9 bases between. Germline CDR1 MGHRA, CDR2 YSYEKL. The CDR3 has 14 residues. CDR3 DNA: TGCGCCAGCAGCCTAAACCCCTTGAACACTGAAGCTTTCTTT. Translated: CASSLNPLNTEAFF.

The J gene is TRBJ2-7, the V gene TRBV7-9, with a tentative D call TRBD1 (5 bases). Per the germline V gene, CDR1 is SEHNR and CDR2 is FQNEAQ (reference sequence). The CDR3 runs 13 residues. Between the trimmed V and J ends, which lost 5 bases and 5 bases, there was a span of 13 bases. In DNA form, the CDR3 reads TGTGCCAGCAGCCCTCAGCGCAGGGACGAGCAGTACTTC. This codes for CASSPQRRDEQYF.

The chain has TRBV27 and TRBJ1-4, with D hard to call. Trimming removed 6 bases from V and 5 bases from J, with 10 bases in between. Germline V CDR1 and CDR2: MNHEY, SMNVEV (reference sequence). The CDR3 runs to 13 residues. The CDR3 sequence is CASSPRLNEKLFF. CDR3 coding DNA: TGTGCCAGCAGCCCTCGCTTAAATGAAAAACTGTTTTTT.

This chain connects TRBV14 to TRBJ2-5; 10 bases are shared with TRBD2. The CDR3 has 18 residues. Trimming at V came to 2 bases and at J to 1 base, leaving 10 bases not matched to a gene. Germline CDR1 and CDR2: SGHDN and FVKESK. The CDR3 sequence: CASSQRPTSSGGQETQYF. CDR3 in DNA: TGTGCCAGCAGCCAACGTCCTACCTCTAGCGGGGGCCAAGAGACCCAGTACTTC. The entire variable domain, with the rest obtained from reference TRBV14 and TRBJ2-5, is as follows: EAGVTQFPSHSVIEKGQTVTLRCDPISGHDNLYWYRRVMGKEIKFLLHFVKESKQDESGMPNNRFLAERTGGTYSTLKVQPAELEDSGVYFCASSQRPTSSGGQETQYFGPGTRLLVL.

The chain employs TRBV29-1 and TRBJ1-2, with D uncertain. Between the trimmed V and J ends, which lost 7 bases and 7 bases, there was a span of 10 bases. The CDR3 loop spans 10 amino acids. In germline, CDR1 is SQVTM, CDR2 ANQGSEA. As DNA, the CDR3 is TGCAGCGCGTCTGAGGGTGGCTACACCTTC. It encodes CSASEGGYTF.

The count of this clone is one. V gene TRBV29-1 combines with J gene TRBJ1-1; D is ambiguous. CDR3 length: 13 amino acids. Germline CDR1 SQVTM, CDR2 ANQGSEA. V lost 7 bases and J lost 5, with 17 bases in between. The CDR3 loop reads CSGFFRSGTEAFF. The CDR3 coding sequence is TGCAGCGGGTTCTTTAGGTCGGGGACTGAAGCTTTCTTT.

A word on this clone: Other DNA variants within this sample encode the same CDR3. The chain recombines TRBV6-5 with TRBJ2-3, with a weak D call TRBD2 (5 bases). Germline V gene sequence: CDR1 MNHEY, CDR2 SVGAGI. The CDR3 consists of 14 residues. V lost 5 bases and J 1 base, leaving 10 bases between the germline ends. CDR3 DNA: TGTGCCAGCAGTAACGGACTGCGCACAGATACGCAGTATTTT. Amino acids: CASSNGLRTDTQYF.